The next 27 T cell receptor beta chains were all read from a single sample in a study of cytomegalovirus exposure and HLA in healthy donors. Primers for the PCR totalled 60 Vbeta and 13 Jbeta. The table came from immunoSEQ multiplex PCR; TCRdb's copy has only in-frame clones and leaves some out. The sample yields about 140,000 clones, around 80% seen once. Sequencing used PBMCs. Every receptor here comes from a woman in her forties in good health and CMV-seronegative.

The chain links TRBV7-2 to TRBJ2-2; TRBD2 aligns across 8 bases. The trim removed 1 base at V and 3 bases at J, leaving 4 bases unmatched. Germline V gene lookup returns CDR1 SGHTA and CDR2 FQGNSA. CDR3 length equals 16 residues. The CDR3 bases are TGTGCCAGCAGCTTAGGGGGAGCGGGAGACACCGGGGAGCTGTTTTTT. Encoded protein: CASSLGGAGDTGELFF.

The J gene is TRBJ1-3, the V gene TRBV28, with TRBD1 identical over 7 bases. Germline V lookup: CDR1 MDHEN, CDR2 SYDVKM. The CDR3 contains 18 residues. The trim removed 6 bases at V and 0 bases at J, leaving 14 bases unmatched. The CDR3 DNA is TGTGCCAGCAGAGATTGGGGACCGGACAGGAACTCTGGAAACACCATATATTTT. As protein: CASRDWGPDRNSGNTIYF.

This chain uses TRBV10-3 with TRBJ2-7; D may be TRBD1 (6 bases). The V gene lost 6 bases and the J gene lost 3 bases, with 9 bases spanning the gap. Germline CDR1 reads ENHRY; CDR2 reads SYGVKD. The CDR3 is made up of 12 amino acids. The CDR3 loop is CAISSQGYEQYF. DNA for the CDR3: TGTGCCATCAGCTCACAGGGCTACGAGCAGTACTTC.

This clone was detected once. CDR3 in DNA: TGTGCCAGCAGTACTAACCGGGACATATCTAATCAGCCCCAGCATTTT. This encodes CASSTNRDISNQPQHF. The chain has TRBV28 and TRBJ1-5, with D possibly TRBD1 on 6 matching bases. Germline V lookup: CDR1 MDHEN, CDR2 SYDVKM. With 5 bases removed from V and 4 bases from J, the gap between germline ends came to 18 bases. There are 16 residues in the CDR3.

This CDR3 reads CASSQGGGRGYEQYF. The CDR3 DNA follows: TGCGCCAGCAGCCAAGGAGGGGGAAGAGGCTACGAGCAGTACTTC. The V and J genes are TRBV4-1 and TRBJ2-7; D may be TRBD1 (6 bases). The CDR3 loop spans 15 amino acids. Germline V lookup: CDR1 MGHRA, CDR2 YSYEKL. The V and J ends lost 1 base and 3 bases respectively, with 13 bases between them.

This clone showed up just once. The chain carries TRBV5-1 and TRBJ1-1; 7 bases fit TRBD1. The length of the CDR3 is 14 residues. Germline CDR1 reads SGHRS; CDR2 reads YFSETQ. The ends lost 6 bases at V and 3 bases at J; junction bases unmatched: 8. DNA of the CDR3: TGCGCCAGCATCCTGGGGACAGACTACACTGAAGCTTTCTTT. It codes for CASILGTDYTEAFF.

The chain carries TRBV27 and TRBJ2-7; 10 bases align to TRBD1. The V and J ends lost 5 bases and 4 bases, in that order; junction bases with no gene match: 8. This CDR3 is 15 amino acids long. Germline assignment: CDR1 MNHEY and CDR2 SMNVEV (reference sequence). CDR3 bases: TGTGCCAGCAGTCCCGGGACAGGGGTATGGTACGAGCAGTACTTC. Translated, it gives CASSPGTGVWYEQYF.

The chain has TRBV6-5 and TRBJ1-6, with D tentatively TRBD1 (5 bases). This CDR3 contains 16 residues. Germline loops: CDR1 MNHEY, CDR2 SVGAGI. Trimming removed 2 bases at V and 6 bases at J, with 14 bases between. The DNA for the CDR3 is TGTGCCAGCAGTTACCTGTCATCCAGGGTTAATTCACCCCTCCACTTT. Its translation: CASSYLSSRVNSPLHF.

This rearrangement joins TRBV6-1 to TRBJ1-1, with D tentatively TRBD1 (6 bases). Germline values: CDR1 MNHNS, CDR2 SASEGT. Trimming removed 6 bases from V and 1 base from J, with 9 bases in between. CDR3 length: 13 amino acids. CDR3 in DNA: TGTGCCAGCAGAAAGACAGGGAACACTGAAGCTTTCTTT. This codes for CASRKTGNTEAFF.

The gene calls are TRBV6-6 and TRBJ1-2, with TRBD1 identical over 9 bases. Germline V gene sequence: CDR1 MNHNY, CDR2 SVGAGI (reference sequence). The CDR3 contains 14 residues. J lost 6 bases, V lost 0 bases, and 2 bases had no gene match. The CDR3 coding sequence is TGTGCCAGCAGTTACTCGACAGGGGGGGATGGCTACACCTTC. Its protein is CASSYSTGGDGYTF.

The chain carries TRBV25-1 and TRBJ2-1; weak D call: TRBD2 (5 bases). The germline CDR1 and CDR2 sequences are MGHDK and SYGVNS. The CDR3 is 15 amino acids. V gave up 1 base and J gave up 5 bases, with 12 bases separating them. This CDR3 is CASSELAGRHNEQFF. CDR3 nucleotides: TGTGCCAGCAGTGAATTGGCGGGCCGCCACAATGAGCAGTTCTTC.

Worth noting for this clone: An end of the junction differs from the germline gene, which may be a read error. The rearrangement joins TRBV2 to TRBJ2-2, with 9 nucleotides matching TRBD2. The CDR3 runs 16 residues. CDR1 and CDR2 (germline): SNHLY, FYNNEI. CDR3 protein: CASKGGGGAGTGELFF. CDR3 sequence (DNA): TGTGCGAGCAAGGGAGGCGGGGGGGCTGGAACCGGGGAGCTGTTTTTT.

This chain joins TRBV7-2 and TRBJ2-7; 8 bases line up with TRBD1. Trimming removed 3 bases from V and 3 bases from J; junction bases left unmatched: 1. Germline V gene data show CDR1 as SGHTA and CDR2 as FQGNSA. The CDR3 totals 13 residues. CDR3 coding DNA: TGTGCCAGCAGCTTCGACAGGGGCTACGAGCAGTACTTC. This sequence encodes CASSFDRGYEQYF. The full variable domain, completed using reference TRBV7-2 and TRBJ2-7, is GAGVSQSPSNKVTEKGKDVELRCDPISGHTALYWYRQSLGQGLEFLIYFQGNSAPDKSGLPSDRFSAERTGGSVSTLTIQRTQQEDSAVYLCASSFDRGYEQYFGPGTRLTVT.

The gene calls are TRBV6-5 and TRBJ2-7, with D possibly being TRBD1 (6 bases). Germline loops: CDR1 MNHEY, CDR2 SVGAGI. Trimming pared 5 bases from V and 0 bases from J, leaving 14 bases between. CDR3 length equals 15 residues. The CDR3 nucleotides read TGTGCCAGCAGTCGAGGGGGTACTAGCTCCTACGAGCAGTACTTC. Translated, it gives CASSRGGTSSYEQYF.

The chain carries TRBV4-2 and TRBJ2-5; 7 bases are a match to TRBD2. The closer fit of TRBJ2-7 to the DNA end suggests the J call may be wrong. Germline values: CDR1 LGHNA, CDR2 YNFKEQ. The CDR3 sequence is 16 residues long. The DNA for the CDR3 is TGTGCCAGCAGCCAAGTCATTGGCGGGAGTTACTACGAGCAGTACTTC. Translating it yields CASSQVIGGSYYEQYF.

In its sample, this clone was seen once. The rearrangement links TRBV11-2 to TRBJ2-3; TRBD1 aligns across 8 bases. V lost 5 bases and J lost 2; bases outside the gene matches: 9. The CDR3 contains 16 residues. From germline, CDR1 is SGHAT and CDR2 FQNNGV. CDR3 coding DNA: TGTGCCAGCAGCATACGGGGACAGGACTACACAGATACGCAGTATTTT. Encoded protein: CASSIRGQDYTDTQYF. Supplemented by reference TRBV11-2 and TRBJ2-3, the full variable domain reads EAGVAQSPRYKIIEKRQSVAFWCNPISGHATLYWYQQILGQGPKLLIQFQNNGVVDDSQLPKDRFSAERLKGVDSTLKIQPAKLEDSAVYLCASSIRGQDYTDTQYFGPGTRLTVL.

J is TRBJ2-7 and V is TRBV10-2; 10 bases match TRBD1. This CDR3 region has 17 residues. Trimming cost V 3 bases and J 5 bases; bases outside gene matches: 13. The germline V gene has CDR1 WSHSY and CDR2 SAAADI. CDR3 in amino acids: CASSDPTGGLSLHEQYF. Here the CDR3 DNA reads TGCGCCAGCAGTGACCCGACAGGGGGCCTATCCCTCCACGAGCAGTACTTC.

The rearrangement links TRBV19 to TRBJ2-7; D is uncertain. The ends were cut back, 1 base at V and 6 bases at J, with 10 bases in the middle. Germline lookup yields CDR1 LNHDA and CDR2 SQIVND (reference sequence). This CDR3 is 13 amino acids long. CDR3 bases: TGTGCCAGTAGTATAGTTACGGAGACCGAGCAGTACTTC. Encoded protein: CASSIVTETEQYF.

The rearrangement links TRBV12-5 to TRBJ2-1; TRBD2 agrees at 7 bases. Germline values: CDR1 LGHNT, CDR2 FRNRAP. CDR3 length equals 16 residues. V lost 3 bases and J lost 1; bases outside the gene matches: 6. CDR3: CASGFPTAGSYNEQFF. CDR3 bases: TGTGCTAGTGGTTTTCCTACAGCGGGGTCCTACAATGAGCAGTTCTTC.

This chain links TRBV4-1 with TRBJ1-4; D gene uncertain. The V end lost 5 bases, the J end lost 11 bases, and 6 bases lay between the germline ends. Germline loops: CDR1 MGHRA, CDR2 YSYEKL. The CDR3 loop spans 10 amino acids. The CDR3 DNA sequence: TGCGCCAGCAGCGGAGGGAAACTGTTTTTT. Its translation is CASSGGKLFF.

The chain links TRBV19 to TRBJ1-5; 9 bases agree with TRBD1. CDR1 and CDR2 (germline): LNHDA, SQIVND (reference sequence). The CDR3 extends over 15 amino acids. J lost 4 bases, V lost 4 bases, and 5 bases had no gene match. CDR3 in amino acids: CASSTDRGGNQPQHF. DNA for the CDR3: TGTGCCAGTAGTACTGACAGGGGGGGGAATCAGCCCCAGCATTTT.

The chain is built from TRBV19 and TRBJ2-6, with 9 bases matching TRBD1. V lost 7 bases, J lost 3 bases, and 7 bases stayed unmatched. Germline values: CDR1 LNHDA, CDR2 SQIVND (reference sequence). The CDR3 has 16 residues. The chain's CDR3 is CASKSGQGIGANVLTF. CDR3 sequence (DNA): TGTGCCAGTAAGTCCGGACAGGGGATTGGGGCCAACGTCCTGACTTTC.

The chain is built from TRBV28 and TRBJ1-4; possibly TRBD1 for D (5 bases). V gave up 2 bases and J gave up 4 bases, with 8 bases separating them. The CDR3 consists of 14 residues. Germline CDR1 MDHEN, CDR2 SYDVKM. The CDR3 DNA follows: TGTGCCAGCAGTTTACAGGGTATTAATGAAAAACTGTTTTTT. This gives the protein CASSLQGINEKLFF.

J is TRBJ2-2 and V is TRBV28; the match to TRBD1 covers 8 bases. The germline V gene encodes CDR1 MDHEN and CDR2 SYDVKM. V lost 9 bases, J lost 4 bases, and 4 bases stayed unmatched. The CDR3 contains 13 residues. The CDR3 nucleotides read TGTGCCAGTGCGGGACAGGTCACCGGGGAGCTGTTTTTT. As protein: CASAGQVTGELFF.

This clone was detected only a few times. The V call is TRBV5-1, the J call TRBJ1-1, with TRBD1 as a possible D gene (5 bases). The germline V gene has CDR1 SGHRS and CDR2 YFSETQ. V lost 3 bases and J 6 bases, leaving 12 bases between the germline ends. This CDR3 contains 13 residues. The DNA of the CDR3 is TGCGCCAGCAGCTATACAGGATTCGCTGAAGCTTTCTTT. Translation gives CASSYTGFAEAFF. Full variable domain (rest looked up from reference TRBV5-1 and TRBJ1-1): KAGVTQTPRYLIKTRGQQVTLSCSPISGHRSVSWYQQTPGQGLQFLFEYFSETQRNKGNFPGRFSGRQFSNSRSEMNVSTLELGDSALYLCASSYTGFAEAFFGQGTRLTVV.

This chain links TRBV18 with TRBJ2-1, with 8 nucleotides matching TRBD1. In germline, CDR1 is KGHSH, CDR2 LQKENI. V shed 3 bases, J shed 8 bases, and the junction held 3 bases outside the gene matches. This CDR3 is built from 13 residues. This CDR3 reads CASSPGQVYEQFF. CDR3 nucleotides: TGTGCCAGCTCACCGGGACAGGTCTATGAGCAGTTCTTC.

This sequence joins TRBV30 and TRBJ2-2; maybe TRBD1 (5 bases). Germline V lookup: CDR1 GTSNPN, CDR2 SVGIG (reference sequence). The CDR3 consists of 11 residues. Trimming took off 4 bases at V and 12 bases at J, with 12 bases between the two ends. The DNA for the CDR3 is TGTGCCTGGAACGACAGAGCGCAGCTGTTTTTT. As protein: CAWNDRAQLFF.